The T cell receptor (beta chain) under discussion was sequenced for a study of neoadjuvant anti-PD-1 for oral cavity cancer. The wider study: Patients mostly received three to four biweekly nivolumab doses at 3 mg/kg before surgery. Patients without progression received a fourth nivolumab dose around day 43, then surgical resection on days 50-56.

Method: immunoSEQ multiplex PCR; TCRdb's copy keeps in-frame clones and lacks some. Here the sample spans tens of thousands of clones, around four fifths being singletons. Germline-derived CDR1 and CDR2 are LGHNT and FRNRAP. This CDR3 is built from 17 residues. The ends were cut back, 3 bases at V and 2 bases at J, with 14 bases in the middle. The chain employs TRBV12-5 and TRBJ2-6, with a tentative D call TRBD1 (6 bases). This specimen consisted of PBMCs, obtained before nivolumab (anti-PD-1) treatment. This TCR derives from a person between 40 and 85 years old with oral cavity squamous cell carcinoma. This chain's CDR3 is CASGFYREFTGANVLTF. The CDR3 nucleotides are TGTGCTAGTGGTTTTTACAGGGAATTCACTGGGGCCAACGTCCTGACTTTC.